This T cell receptor beta chain originates from a study of chemoradiotherapy in HPV16-positive cancers. Study-level information: Functional T-cell assays on two HPV16-positive patients' cells defined candidate HPV-specific clones and common TCR motifs.

As for this clone: The antigen is unknown.

CDR3 size: 14 residues. Trimming left V 0 bases short and J 5 bases short, with 11 bases between. CDR1 ENHRY and CDR2 SYGVKD come from the germline V gene. Samples were taken several times over chemoradiotherapy. Method: immunoSEQ multiplex PCR; TCRdb's copy keeps in-frame clones and lacks some. The sample has about 14,000 clones, roughly 74% seen once. Findings and caveats of the study: Candidate HPV-specific clones and E7-related TCR motifs grew in tumor during treatment. Functional assays defining HPV-specific T cells used only two HPV16-positive patients.

The sequence was collected from a human donor with HPV-associated anogenital cancer. The V call is TRBV10-3, the J call TRBJ2-7; D ambiguous. This material was acquired from a patient who underwent chemoradiotherapy. DNA for the CDR3: TGTGCCATCAGTGAGTCCTCTACCTTTAACGAGCAGTACTTC. Its translation is CAISESSTFNEQYF.